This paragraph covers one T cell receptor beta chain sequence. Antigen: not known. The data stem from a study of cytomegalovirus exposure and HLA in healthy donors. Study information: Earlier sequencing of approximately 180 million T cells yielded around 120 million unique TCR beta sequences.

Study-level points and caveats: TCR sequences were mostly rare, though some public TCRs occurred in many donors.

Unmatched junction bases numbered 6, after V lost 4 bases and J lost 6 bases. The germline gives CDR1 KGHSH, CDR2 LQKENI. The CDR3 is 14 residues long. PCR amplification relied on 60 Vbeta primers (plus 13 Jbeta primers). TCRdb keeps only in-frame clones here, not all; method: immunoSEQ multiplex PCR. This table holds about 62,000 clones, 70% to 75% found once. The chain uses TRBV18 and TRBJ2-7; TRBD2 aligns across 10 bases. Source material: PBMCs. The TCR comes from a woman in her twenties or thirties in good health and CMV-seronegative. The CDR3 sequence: CASSLGTSVGEQYF. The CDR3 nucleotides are TGTGCCAGCTCACTCGGGACTAGCGTAGGCGAGCAGTACTTC.